Shown below are 23 T cell receptor beta chains from a single sample sequenced in a study of beta chain features in type 1 diabetes. Expressed TCRB transcripts were sequenced after all isolated RNA was converted to cDNA. The method was immunoSEQ multiplex PCR; TCRdb's version includes in-frame clones alone and lacks a portion of them. The sample records around 280,000 clones, 7% to 9% being singletons. Sequenced sample: central memory CD4+ T cells from blood. The receptor set was obtained from a young woman in good health.

Only a few counts were recorded for this clone. The V and J genes are TRBV7-8 and TRBJ1-1; D may be TRBD1 (5 bases). The germline V gene has CDR1 SGHVS and CDR2 FQNEAQ. This CDR3 region has 16 residues. V lost 2 bases and J 0 bases, leaving 13 bases between the germline ends. The CDR3 sequence is CASSLNYPGLNTEAFF. The DNA of the CDR3 is TGTGCCAGCAGCTTAAATTATCCGGGGCTGAACACTGAAGCTTTCTTT.

In its sample, this clone was seen a few times. The genes are TRBV14 and TRBJ2-1; no clear D gene. This CDR3 has 19 residues. The V end lost 4 bases, the J end lost 1 base, and 23 bases lay between the germline ends. In germline, CDR1 is SGHDN, CDR2 FVKESK. CDR3 nucleotide sequence: TGTGCCAGCAGCCGTTCCTTCTTGTCTATGTTTGGGTCCTACAATGAGCAGTTCTTC. Its translation: CASSRSFLSMFGSYNEQFF.

The table lists this clone with a few counts. J is TRBJ1-2 and V is TRBV7-3, with no clear D. V lost 2 bases to trimming and J lost 13 bases, with 17 bases between them. The germline V gene has CDR1 SGHTA and CDR2 FQGTGA. CDR3 length: 13 residues. CDR3 loop: CASSLANLMRFTF. The CDR3 coding sequence is TGTGCCAGCAGCTTAGCCAACCTTATGAGGTTCACCTTC.

This clone occurred a few times. The chain joins TRBV6-1 to TRBJ2-7; D tentatively fits TRBD1 or TRBD2 (5 bases each). The CDR3 runs to 14 residues. Germline CDR1 is MNHNS and CDR2 is SASEGT. V was pared by 6 bases and J by 2 bases, with 14 bases between. The CDR3 bases are TGTGCCAGCAGACTCAGGGACGGGCCCTACGAGCAGTACGTC. Protein sequence: CASRLRDGPYEQYV.

The chain joins TRBV5-1 to TRBJ2-5, with 10 bases identical to TRBD1. The CDR3 spans 14 residues. V lost 6 bases, J lost 5 bases, and 7 bases stayed unmatched. Germline V gene lookup returns CDR1 SGHRS and CDR2 YFSETQ. The CDR3 is CASNRDRGEETQYF. CDR3 nucleotide sequence: TGCGCCAGCAACCGGGACAGGGGAGAGGAGACCCAGTACTTC.

This clone was recorded a few times. The V gene is TRBV18, the J gene TRBJ2-7; D ambiguous. The CDR3 has 14 residues. Trimming removed 4 bases from V and 2 bases from J, with 12 bases in between. From germline, CDR1 is KGHSH and CDR2 LQKENI. The CDR3 nucleotides read TGTGCCAGCTCACTGCCCCAACCGCCCTACGAGCAGTACTTC. This encodes CASSLPQPPYEQYF.

V is TRBV4-1 and J is TRBJ2-3, with D unclear. Germline V gives CDR1 MGHRA, CDR2 YSYEKL. The length of the CDR3 is 12 residues. Deletions cut 0 bases from V and 7 bases from J, with 5 bases between. In DNA form, the CDR3 reads TGCGCCAGCAGCCAAGATGAGAATACGCAGTATTTT. Translation gives CASSQDENTQYF.

This clone was observed at least ten times. An end of the junction differs from the germline gene, which may be a read error. V usage is TRBV6-6 and J usage is TRBJ1-3; 8 nucleotides agree with TRBD1. Per germline, CDR1 MNHNY and CDR2 SVGAGI (reference sequence). This CDR3 region has 15 residues. CDR3 sequence reads: CASSYGTGRSGAKEF. For the CDR3, the DNA is TGTGCCAGCAGTTACGGGACAGGTCGCTCTGGAGCAAAGGAATTT.

The gene calls are TRBV5-4 and TRBJ2-5; D is possibly TRBD2 (5 bases). Between the trimmed V and J ends, which lost 0 bases and 5 bases, there was a span of 17 bases. CDR1 is SGHNT and CDR2 is YYREEE in the germline V gene (reference sequence). The CDR3 is 16 amino acids. In DNA form, the CDR3 reads TGTGCCAGCAGCTTGGCTGGAGGAGGAGGCGGGGAGACCCAGTACTTC. Encoded protein: CASSLAGGGGGETQYF.

The gene calls are TRBV4-1 and TRBJ2-3, with 8 bases aligning to TRBD1. Trimming at V came to 1 base and at J to 1 base, leaving 10 bases not matched to a gene. Germline CDR1 and CDR2: MGHRA and YSYEKL. The CDR3 sequence is 18 residues long. The DNA of the CDR3 is TGCGCCAGCAGCCAAGGAGCCGGACAGGGCTGGGGCACAGATACGCAGTATTTT. This codes for CASSQGAGQGWGTDTQYF.

The rearrangement uses TRBV25-1 and TRBJ2-5; 7 positions agree with TRBD2. The ends lost 5 bases at V and 6 bases at J; junction bases unmatched: 9. CDR1 and CDR2 (germline): MGHDK, SYGVNS. The CDR3 is 14 amino acids. As DNA, the CDR3 is TGTGCCAGCAGTTGGTCAGCGGGGACGCAGACCCAGTACTTC. Amino acid sequence: CASSWSAGTQTQYF.

This clone was seen more than once but under ten times. The V gene is TRBV5-1, the J gene TRBJ2-3, with 9 nucleotides matching TRBD1. Germline CDR1 reads SGHRS; CDR2 reads YFSETQ. V lost 4 bases, J lost 0 bases, and 6 bases stayed unmatched. The CDR3 is 16 residues long. CDR3 nucleotides: TGCGCCAGCAGCGCCGGGACAGGGTCTAGCACAGATACGCAGTATTTT. It specifies CASSAGTGSSTDTQYF.

V gene TRBV6-5 combines with J gene TRBJ1-2, with 10 bases fitting TRBD1. Germline lookup yields CDR1 MNHEY and CDR2 SVGAGI. The CDR3 runs to 14 residues. The J segment lost 7 bases and the V segment lost 6 bases, leaving 8 bases of the junction unmatched. The CDR3 here is CASRIPGTGAGYTF. DNA for the CDR3: TGTGCCAGCAGGATACCCGGGACAGGGGCTGGCTACACCTTC.

In this sample, this clone turned up a few times. The chain combines TRBV6-1 with TRBJ2-2, with D tentatively TRBD2 (5 bases). Germline values: CDR1 MNHNS, CDR2 SASEGT. The V gene lost 2 bases and the J gene lost 7 bases, with 8 bases spanning the gap. The CDR3 extends over 13 amino acids. The CDR3 DNA sequence: TGTGCCAGCAGTGAAAGACGGGGCGGGGAGCTGTTTTTT. This sequence encodes CASSERRGGELFF.

This clone appeared a few times. The chain has TRBV2 and TRBJ2-5; perhaps TRBD2 as D (5 bases). CDR1 and CDR2 from the germline V gene are SNHLY and FYNNEI. The CDR3 spans 12 residues. The V gene lost 4 bases and the J gene lost 5 bases, with 8 bases spanning the gap. The CDR3 reads CASSGGWETQYF. CDR3 sequence (DNA): TGTGCCAGCAGTGGAGGGTGGGAGACCCAGTACTTC. The full variable domain, its missing parts supplied by reference TRBV2 and TRBJ2-5, is EPEVTQTPSHQVTQMGQEVILRCVPISNHLYFYWYRQILGQKVEFLVSFYNNEISEKSEIFDDQFSVERPDGSNFTLKIRSTKLEDSAMYFCASSGGWETQYFGPGTRLLVL.

This clone has a handful of counts. Here the CDR3 DNA reads TGTGCCAGCAGTCCTAATTACAGGGGCACTGAAGCTTTCTTT. Protein: CASSPNYRGTEAFF. This chain links TRBV6-1 with TRBJ1-1; 7 bases line up with TRBD1. The junction had 7 bases not matched to a gene; V was cut back by 5 bases and J by 4 bases. CDR1 MNHNS and CDR2 SASEGT come from the germline V gene. The CDR3 consists of 14 residues.

This clone was seen a few times. The chain uses TRBV6-1 and TRBJ2-3; TRBD2 matches 7 bases. V shed 3 bases, J shed 2 bases, and the junction held 5 bases outside the gene matches. The length of the CDR3 is 15 residues. Germline V gene data show CDR1 as MNHNS and CDR2 as SASEGT. CDR3 in DNA: TGTGCCAGCAGTGACCAGGGAGGGGCCACAGATACGCAGTATTTT. Its translation is CASSDQGGATDTQYF.

This clone occurred a few times. The J gene is TRBJ2-6, the V gene TRBV4-2; 10 positions match TRBD1. CDR1 and CDR2 (germline): LGHNA, YNFKEQ. Trimming took 0 bases from V and 0 from J; bases not matched to a gene: 8. This CDR3 has 20 residues. Here the CDR3 reads CASSQDRRDRGLSGANVLTF. The CDR3 region has the DNA TGTGCCAGCAGCCAAGATAGGCGGGACAGGGGTCTCTCTGGGGCCAACGTCCTGACTTTC.

The sample holds a few counts of this clone. The CDR3 DNA sequence: TGTGCCAGCAGTGAACTACAGGGGAGAGGCAATCAGCCCCAGCATTTT. Encoded protein: CASSELQGRGNQPQHF. V usage is TRBV2 and J usage is TRBJ1-5; 7 bases fit TRBD1. This CDR3 has 16 residues. The germline CDR1 and CDR2 sequences are SNHLY and FYNNEI. V gave up 2 bases and J gave up 2 bases; unmatched junction bases: 6.

This clone was detected many times. This CDR3 is also generated by other DNA sequences in the sample. The V gene is TRBV7-3, the J gene TRBJ2-3; D uncertain. The germline V gene has CDR1 SGHTA and CDR2 FQGTGA. This CDR3 is built from 14 residues. Trimming cost V 3 bases and J 2 bases, with 9 bases left between them. CDR3 sequence: CASSLDGNTDTQYF. The DNA of the CDR3 is TGTGCCAGCAGCTTGGACGGTAACACAGATACGCAGTATTTT.

V is TRBV6-5 and J is TRBJ2-1; 8 bases line up with TRBD1. CDR3 length: 15 amino acids. Germline CDR1 MNHEY, CDR2 SVGAGI. The V gene end was trimmed by 5 bases and the J gene end by 8 bases; junction bases not matched to a gene: 11. The CDR3 sequence is CASSPGGEGRDEQFF. CDR3 coding DNA: TGTGCCAGCAGTCCAGGGGGCGAAGGCAGGGATGAGCAGTTCTTC.

Only a few counts were recorded for this clone. V and J are TRBV18 and TRBJ1-1; 8 nucleotides align to TRBD1. After removal of 4 bases from V and 5 bases from J, the junction contained 6 bases not matched to a gene. The CDR3 is 14 amino acids. The V gene's germline CDR1 is KGHSH and CDR2 LQKENI. CDR3 sequence: CASSRLDRGTEAFF. The CDR3 nucleotides are TGTGCCAGCTCACGCCTAGACAGGGGAACTGAAGCTTTCTTT.

The V and J genes are TRBV9 and TRBJ2-3; the match to TRBD2 covers 13 bases. Germline V lookup: CDR1 SGDLS, CDR2 YYNGEE. The CDR3 runs to 17 residues. V lost 0 bases and J lost 3; bases outside the gene matches: 4. This CDR3 reads CASSVAPGLAGTDTQYF. The CDR3, as DNA: TGTGCCAGCAGCGTAGCTCCGGGACTAGCGGGAACAGATACGCAGTATTTT.